This T cell receptor (beta chain) was obtained from a study of OX40 agonist ivuxolimab in advanced cancers. Study information: Ivuxolimab, an agonistic anti-OX40 (CD134) antibody, was given to patients.

CDR3 length: 16 amino acids. CDR1 and CDR2 (germline): SGHAT, FQNNGV. Trimming took 0 bases from V and 0 from J, leaving 12 bases between them. With respect to this clone: No antigen is known for it.

Using immunoSEQ multiplex PCR, the repertoire was profiled, and TCRdb retains in-frame clones only, with some absent. The sample yields roughly 50,000 clones, around nine tenths seen once. Overall study findings and caveats: Specificity for antigen went undetermined in the expanded peripheral T cells.

Sequenced material: CD4+ or CD8+ T cells sorted from blood, taken in a trial of the OX40 agonist ivuxolimab. The sequence was obtained from an adult with an advanced solid tumor such as melanoma, head and neck, liver or kidney cancer. The gene calls are TRBV11-2 and TRBJ2-7; D might be TRBD1 (6 bases). CDR3 amino acids: CASSLDDVRGSYEQYF. The CDR3 DNA sequence: TGTGCCAGCAGCTTAGATGACGTCAGGGGCTCCTACGAGCAGTACTTC.